This TCR beta chain stems from a study of blood T cell repertoires in COVID-19. Study-wide background: The United States, Italy and Spain supplied acute and convalescent COVID-19 samples.

TCRdb's table, derived via immunoSEQ multiplex PCR, lists solely in-frame clones and lacks some. Among around 380,000 clones, roughly 86% were seen once, and the ten largest hold approximately 1.2%. Trimming took off 0 bases at V and 12 bases at J, with 22 bases between the two ends. The CDR3 runs 16 residues. CDR1 SGHRS and CDR2 YFSETQ come from the germline V gene. Enrollees, about 18 to 89 years old, lived in approximately 25 US areas. Participant-given clinical history determined each cohort assignment. The chain employs TRBV5-1 and TRBJ2-1; D is uncertain. What was sequenced was PBMCs or T cells enriched from blood (not recorded which). The origin of this receptor is a man aged 30 to 45 who had recovered from COVID-19. The DNA of the CDR3 is TGCGCCAGCAGCTTGGCCCCGTTGGCCGGTTCGGGTGGGCAGTTCTTC. This sequence encodes CASSLAPLAGSGGQFF.